This T cell receptor (beta chain) derives from a study of blood T cell repertoires in COVID-19 (TCRdb year 2020). As for the study more broadly: Samples from collaborators originated in the United States, Italy and Spain and spanned both the acute and convalescent phases of COVID-19. Where HLA class I and class II types were available, the types were taken from metadata supplied by the sample provider, not from assay-based typing. Subjects who had been exposed to COVID-19, were actively infected with it, or had recovered from it provided the deeply sampled blood TCRbeta repertoires that made up the dataset. A freely available public database, intended as a resource for researchers studying the immune response to SARS-CoV-2, is where the repertoires were released. Samples were obtained from the ongoing ImmuneRACE study (first 160 participants) and from roughly 1,300 subjects provided by 6 global collaborators. The material from the prospective study consisted of cDNA or gDNA derived from T cells, B-cell-depleted T cells, or PBMCs. The sample metadata nearly always contained a de-identified subject ID, COVID-19 status, age in years and sex. The investigation overall reported the following: How much clinical and demographic metadata was included differed by source and by participant, and the metadata was provided uncurated.

Concerning this clone itself: Its binding antigen is unknown. No base-level quality is on record; no much larger clone is a single base apart.

Relative to germline, V is 5 bases shorter and J is 3 bases shorter, with 14 bases between their ends. Sequences SEHNR (CDR1) and FQNEAQ (CDR2) are obtained from the germline V gene (reference sequence). From cysteine to phenylalanine, the CDR3 is 14 amino acids long. Only the CDR3 part of the read is kept: 42 bases, read in frame from the first base. Enrolling through a virtual design, the prospective study's participants ranged in age from roughly 18 to 89 years and lived across approximately 25 United States geographic areas. To assign participants to cohorts, the prospective study relied on clinical history that participants themselves reported in a screening survey and a study questionnaire. In the prospective study, whole blood, serum and a nasopharyngeal or oropharyngeal swab were collected from each participant by mobile phlebotomists. Prospective study participants could optionally give additional blood draws and questionnaires over a 2-month period. Before DNA extraction, blood samples from the prospective study were shipped at room temperature or frozen.

The immunoSEQ Assay, a bias-controlled multiplex PCR, was used to amplify TCRbeta CDR3 regions from genomic DNA. The original methods were these. The number of nucleated cells in each sample was estimated from the amplification of reference gene primers within the assay. To quantify the absolute abundance of each unique TCRbeta CDR3 rearrangement, sequence reads were collapsed and filtered. Productive Simpson clonality was computed per sample as the square root of Simpson's diversity index over productive rearrangements. Entries here come from immuneACCESS through TCRdb and include only in-frame sequences with V and J called. Some clones fail to appear in such tables; in the studies checked, an unresolved V gene covers under half of the shortfall, and the cause of the remainder is unknown. That table furnishes V, J and clone size, whereas the DNA furnished D and trimming. The sample table lists 300,000 to 500,000 clones, roughly 90% of them with a count of one. In total, the top ten clones hold more than 0.85% of the sample.

The chain links TRBV7-9 with TRBJ2-7, and TRBD1 may be the D gene, going by 6 matching bases. Material: PBMCs or T cells enriched from blood (not recorded which). This TCR was recovered from a woman in her twenties or thirties with acute COVID-19. The DNA is TGTGCCAGCAGCCCTGGACAGAAAAACTACGAGCAGTACTTC. Its coded protein is CASSPGQKNYEQYF.